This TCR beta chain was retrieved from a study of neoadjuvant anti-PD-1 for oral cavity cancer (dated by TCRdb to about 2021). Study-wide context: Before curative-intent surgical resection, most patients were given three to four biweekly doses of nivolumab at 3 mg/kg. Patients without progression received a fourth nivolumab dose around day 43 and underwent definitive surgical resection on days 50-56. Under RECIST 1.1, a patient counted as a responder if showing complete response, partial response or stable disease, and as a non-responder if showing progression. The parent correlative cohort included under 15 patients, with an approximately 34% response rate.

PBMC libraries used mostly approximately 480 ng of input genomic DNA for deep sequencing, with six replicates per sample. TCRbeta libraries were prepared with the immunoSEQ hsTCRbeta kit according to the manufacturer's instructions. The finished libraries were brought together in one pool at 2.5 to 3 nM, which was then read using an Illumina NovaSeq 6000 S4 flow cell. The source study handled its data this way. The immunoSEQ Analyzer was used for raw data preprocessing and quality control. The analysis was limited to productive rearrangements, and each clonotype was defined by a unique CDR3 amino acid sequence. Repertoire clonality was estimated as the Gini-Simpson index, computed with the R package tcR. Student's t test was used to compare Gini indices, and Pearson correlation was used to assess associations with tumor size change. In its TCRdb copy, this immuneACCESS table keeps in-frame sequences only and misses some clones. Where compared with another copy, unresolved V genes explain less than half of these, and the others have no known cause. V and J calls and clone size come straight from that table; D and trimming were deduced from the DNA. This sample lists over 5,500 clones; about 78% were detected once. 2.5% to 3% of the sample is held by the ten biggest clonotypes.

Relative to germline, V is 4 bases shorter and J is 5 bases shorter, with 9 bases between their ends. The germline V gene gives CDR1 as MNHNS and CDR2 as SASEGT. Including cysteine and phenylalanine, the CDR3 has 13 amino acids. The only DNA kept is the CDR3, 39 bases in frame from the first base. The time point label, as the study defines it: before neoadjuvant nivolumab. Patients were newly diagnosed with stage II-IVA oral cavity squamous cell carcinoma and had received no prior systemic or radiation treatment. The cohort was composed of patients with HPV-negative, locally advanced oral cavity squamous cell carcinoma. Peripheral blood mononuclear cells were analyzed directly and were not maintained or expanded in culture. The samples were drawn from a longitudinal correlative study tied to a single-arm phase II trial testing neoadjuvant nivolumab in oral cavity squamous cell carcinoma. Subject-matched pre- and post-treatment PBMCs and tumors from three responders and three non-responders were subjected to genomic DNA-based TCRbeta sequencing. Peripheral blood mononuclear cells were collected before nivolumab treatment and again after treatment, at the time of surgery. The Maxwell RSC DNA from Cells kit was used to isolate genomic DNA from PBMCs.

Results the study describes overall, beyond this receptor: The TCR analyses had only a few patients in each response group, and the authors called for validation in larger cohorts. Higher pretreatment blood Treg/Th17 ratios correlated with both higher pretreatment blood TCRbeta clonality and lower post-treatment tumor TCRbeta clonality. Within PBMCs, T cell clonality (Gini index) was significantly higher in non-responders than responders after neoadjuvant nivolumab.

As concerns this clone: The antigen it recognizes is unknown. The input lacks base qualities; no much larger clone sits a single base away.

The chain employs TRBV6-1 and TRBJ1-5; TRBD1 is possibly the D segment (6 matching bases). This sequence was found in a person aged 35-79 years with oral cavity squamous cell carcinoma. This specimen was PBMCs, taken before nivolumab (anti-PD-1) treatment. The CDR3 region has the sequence CASSGGADQPQHF. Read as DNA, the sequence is TGTGCCAGCAGTGGGGGGGCGGATCAGCCCCAGCATTTT.